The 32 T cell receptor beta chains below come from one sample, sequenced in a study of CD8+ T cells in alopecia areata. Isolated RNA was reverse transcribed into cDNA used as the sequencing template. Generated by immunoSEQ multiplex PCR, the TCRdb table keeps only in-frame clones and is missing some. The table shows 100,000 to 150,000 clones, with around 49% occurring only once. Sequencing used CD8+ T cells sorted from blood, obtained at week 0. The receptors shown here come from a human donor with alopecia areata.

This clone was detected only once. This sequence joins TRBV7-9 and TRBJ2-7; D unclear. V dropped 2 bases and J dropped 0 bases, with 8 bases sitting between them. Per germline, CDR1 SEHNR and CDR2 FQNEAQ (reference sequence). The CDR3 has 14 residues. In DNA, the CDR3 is TGTGCCAGCAGCTTACCTACTGACTCCTACGAGCAGTACTTC. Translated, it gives CASSLPTDSYEQYF.

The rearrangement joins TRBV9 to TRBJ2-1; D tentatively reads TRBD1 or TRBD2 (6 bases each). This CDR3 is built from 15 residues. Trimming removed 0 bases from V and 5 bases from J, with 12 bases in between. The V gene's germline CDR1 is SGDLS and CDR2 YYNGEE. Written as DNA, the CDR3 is TGTGCCAGCAGCGTAGGAGGGGGGAGTGACAATGAGCAGTTCTTC. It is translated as CASSVGGGSDNEQFF. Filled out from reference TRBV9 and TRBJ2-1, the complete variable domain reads DSGVTQTPKHLITATGQRVTLRCSPRSGDLSVYWYQQSLDQGLQFLIQYYNGEERAKGNILERFSAQQFPDLHSELNLSSLELGDSALYFCASSVGGGSDNEQFFGPGTRLTVL.

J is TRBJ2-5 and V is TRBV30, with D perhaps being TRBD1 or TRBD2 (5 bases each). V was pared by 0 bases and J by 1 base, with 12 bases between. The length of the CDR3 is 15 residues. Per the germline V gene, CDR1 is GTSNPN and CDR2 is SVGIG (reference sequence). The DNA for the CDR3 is TGTGCCTGGAGTGTGGGACCCGTCTCCCAAGAGACCCAGTACTTC. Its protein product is CAWSVGPVSQETQYF.

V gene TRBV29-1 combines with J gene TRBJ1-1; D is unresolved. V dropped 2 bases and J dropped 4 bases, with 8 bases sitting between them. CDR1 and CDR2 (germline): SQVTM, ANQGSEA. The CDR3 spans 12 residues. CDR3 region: CSVELRATEAFF. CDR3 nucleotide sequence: TGCAGCGTTGAACTAAGGGCCACTGAAGCTTTCTTT. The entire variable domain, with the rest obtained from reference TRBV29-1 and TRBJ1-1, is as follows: SAVISQKPSRDICQRGTSLTIQCQVDSQVTMMFWYRQQPGQSLTLIATANQGSEATYESGFVIDKFPISRPNLTFSTLTVSNMSPEDSSIYLCSVELRATEAFFGQGTRLTVV.

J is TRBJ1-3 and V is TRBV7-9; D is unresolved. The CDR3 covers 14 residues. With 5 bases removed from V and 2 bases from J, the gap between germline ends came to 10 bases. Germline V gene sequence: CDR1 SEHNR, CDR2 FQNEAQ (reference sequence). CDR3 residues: CASSPLRPGNTIYF. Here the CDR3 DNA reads TGTGCCAGCAGCCCGCTCAGGCCTGGAAACACCATATATTTT.

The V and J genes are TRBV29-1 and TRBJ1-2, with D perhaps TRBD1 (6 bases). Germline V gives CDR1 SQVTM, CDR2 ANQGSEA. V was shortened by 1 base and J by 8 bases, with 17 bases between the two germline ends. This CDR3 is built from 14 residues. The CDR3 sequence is CSVEVPGEEEGYTF. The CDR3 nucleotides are TGCAGCGTTGAAGTCCCAGGGGAGGAGGAAGGCTACACCTTC.

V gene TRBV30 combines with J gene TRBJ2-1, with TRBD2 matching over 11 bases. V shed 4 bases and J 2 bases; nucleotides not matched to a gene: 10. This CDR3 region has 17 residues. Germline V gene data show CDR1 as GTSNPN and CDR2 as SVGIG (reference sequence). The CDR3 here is CAWTGPSGGPTYNEQFF. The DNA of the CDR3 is TGTGCCTGGACGGGCCCTAGCGGGGGGCCCACCTACAATGAGCAGTTCTTC.

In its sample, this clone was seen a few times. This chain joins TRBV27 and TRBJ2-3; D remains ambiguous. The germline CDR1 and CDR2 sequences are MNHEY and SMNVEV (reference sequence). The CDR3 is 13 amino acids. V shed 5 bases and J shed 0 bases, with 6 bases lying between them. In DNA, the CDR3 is TGTGCCAGCAGTCCGGAGAGCACAGATACGCAGTATTTT. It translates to CASSPESTDTQYF.

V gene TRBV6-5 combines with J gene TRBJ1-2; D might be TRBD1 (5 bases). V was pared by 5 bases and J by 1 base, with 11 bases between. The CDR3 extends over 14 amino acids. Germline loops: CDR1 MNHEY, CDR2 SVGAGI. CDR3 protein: CASSHRDGNYGYTF. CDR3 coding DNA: TGTGCCAGCAGTCACCGGGACGGTAACTATGGCTACACCTTC.

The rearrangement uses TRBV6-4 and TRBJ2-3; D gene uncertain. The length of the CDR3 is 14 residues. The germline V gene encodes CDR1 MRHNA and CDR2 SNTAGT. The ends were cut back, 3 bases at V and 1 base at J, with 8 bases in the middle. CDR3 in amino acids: CASSEDDGTDTQYF. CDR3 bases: TGTGCCAGCAGTGAAGATGACGGCACAGATACGCAGTATTTT.

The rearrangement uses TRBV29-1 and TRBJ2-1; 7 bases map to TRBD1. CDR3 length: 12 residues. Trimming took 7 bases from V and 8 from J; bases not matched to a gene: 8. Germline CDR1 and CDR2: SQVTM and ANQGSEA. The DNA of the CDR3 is TGCAGCGCAGATCCGACAGGGTATGAGCAGTTCTTC. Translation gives CSADPTGYEQFF.

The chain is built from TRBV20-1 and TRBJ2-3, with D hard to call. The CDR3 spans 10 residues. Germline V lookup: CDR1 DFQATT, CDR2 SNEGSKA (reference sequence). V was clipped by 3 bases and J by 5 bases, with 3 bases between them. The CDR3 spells CSASEDTQYF. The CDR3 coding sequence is TGCAGTGCTAGCGAAGATACGCAGTATTTT.

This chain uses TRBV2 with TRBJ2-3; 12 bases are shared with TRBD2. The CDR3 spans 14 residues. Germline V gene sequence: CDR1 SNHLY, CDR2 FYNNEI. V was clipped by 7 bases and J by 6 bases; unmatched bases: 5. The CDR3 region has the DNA TGTGCCAGCATGGGCGGACTAGCGGGGGATACGCAGTATTTT. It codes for CASMGGLAGDTQYF.

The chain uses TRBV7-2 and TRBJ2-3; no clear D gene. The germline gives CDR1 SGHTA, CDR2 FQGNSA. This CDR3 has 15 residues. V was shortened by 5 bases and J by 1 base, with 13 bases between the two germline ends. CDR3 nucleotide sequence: TGTGCCAGCAGCCTAACATCTATGGGCACAGATACGCAGTATTTT. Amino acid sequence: CASSLTSMGTDTQYF. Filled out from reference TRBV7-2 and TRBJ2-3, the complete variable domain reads GAGVSQSPSNKVTEKGKDVELRCDPISGHTALYWYRQSLGQGLEFLIYFQGNSAPDKSGLPSDRFSAERTGGSVSTLTIQRTQQEDSAVYLCASSLTSMGTDTQYFGPGTRLTVL.

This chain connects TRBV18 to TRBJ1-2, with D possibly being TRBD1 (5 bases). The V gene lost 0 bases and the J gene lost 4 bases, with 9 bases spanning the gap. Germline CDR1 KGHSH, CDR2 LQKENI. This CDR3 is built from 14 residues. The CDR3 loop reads CASSPPRDRYGYTF. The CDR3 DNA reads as TGTGCCAGCTCACCACCCAGGGATCGCTATGGCTACACCTTC.

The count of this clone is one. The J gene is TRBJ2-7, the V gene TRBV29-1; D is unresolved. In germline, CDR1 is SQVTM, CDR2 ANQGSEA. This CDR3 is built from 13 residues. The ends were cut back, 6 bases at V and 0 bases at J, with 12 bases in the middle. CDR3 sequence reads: CSVVTAGSYEQYF. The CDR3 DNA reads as TGCAGCGTAGTTACGGCAGGCTCCTACGAGCAGTACTTC.

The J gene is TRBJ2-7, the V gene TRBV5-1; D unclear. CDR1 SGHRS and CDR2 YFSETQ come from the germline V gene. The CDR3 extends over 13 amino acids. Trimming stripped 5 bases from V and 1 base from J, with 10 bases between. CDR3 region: CASRLIDSYEQYF. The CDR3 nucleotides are TGCGCCAGCAGGTTGATAGATTCCTACGAGCAGTACTTC.

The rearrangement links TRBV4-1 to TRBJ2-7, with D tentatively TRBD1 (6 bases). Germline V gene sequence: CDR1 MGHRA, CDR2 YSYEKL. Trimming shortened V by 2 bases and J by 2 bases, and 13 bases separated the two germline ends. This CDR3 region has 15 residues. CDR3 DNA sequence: TGCGCCAGCAGCCAAACCGGGACAAGACCCTACGAGCAGTACTTC. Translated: CASSQTGTRPYEQYF.

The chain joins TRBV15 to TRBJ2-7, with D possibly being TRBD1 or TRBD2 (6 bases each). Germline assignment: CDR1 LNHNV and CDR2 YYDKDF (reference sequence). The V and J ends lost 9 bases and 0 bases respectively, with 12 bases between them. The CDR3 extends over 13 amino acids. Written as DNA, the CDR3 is TGTGCCACGGGGAGGACAGACTCCTACGAGCAGTACTTC. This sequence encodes CATGRTDSYEQYF.

The CDR3 bases are TGTGCCAGCAGCCAAGGACAGGGGAGCTACGAGCAGTACTTC. This codes for CASSQGQGSYEQYF. The V and J genes are TRBV4-2 and TRBJ2-7; 8 bases are a match to TRBD1. Trimming at V came to 1 base and at J to 3 bases, leaving 2 bases not matched to a gene. This CDR3 has 14 amino acids. Germline CDR1 LGHNA, CDR2 YNFKEQ.

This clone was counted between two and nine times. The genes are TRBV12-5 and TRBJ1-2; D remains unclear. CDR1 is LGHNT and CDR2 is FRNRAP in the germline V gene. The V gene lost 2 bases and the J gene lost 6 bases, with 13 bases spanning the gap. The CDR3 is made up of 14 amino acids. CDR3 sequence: CASGLRTFGNGYTF. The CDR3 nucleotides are TGTGCTAGTGGTTTGAGAACGTTCGGGAATGGCTACACCTTC.

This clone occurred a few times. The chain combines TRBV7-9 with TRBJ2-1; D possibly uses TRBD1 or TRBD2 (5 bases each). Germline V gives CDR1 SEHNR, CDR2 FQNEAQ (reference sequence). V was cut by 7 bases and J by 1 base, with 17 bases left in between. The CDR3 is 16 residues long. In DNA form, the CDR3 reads TGTGCCAGCATCCTTTCCGGGACGGCTTCCTACAATGAGCAGTTCTTC. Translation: CASILSGTASYNEQFF.

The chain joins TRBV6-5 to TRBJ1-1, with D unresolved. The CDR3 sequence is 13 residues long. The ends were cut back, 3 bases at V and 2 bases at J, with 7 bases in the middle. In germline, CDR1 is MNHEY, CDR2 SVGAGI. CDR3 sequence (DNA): TGTGCCAGCAGTTATGTCGAAAACACTGAAGCTTTCTTT. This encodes CASSYVENTEAFF.

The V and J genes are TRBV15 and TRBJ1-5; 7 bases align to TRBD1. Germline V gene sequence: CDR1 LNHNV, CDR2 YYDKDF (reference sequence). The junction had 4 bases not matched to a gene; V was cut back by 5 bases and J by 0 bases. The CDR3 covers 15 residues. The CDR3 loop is CATSGGTVSNQPQHF. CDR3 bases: TGTGCCACCAGCGGGGGGACAGTTAGCAATCAGCCCCAGCATTTT.

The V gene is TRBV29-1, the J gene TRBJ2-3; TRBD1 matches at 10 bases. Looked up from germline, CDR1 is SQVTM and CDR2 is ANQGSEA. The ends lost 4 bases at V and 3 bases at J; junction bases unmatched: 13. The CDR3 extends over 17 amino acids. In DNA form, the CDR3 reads TGCAGCGTTGGTGGGATTGGGACAGGGGAAGGTACAGATACGCAGTATTTT. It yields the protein CSVGGIGTGEGTDTQYF.

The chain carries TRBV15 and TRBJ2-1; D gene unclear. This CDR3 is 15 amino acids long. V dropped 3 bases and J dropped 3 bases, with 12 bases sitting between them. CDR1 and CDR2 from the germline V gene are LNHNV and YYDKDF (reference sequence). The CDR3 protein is CATSSEAWGYNEQFF. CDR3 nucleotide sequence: TGTGCCACCAGCAGTGAGGCTTGGGGCTACAATGAGCAGTTCTTC.

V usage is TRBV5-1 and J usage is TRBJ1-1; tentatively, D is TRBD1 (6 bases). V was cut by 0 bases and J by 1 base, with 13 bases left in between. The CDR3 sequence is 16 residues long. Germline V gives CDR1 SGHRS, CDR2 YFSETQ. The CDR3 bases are TGCGCCAGCAGCTTGGCCGGGGGCCCTAGGAACACTGAAGCTTTCTTT. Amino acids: CASSLAGGPRNTEAFF. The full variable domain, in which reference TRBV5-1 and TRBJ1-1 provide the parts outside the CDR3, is KAGVTQTPRYLIKTRGQQVTLSCSPISGHRSVSWYQQTPGQGLQFLFEYFSETQRNKGNFPGRFSGRQFSNSRSEMNVSTLELGDSALYLCASSLAGGPRNTEAFFGQGTRLTVV.

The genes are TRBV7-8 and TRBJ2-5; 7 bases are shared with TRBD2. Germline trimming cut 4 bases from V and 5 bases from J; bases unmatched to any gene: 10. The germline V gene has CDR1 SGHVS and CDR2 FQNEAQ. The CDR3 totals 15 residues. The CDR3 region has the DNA TGTGCCAGCAGCTGGGACTCGCTGGGGGGGGAGACCCAGTACTTC. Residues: CASSWDSLGGETQYF.

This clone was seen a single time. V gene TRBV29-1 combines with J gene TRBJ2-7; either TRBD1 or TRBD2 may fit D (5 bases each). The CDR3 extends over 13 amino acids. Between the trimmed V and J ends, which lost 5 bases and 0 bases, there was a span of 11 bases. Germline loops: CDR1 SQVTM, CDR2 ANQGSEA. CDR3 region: CSVNSGGSYEQYF. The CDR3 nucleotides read TGCAGCGTTAACAGTGGGGGCTCCTACGAGCAGTACTTC.

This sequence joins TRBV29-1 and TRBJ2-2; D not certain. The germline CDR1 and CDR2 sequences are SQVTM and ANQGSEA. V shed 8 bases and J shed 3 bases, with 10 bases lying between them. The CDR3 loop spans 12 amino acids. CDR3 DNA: TGCAGCTCCAGTACGGACACCGGGGAGCTGTTTTTT. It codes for CSSSTDTGELFF.

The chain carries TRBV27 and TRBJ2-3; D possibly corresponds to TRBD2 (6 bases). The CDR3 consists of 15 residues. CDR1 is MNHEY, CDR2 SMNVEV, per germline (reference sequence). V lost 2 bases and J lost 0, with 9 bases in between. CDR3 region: CASSLPGTSTDTQYF. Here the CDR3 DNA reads TGTGCCAGCAGTTTACCAGGGACTAGCACAGATACGCAGTATTTT.

The CDR3 reads CASSQSVGNTEAFF. In nucleotides, the CDR3 is TGCGCCAGCAGTCAATCAGTGGGGAACACTGAAGCTTTCTTT. The gene calls are TRBV23-1 and TRBJ1-1; D is unclear. TRBV23-1 is sorted into the ORF group, with uncertain function. This CDR3 is 14 amino acids long. V was trimmed by 0 bases and J by 1 base, leaving 6 bases between them.